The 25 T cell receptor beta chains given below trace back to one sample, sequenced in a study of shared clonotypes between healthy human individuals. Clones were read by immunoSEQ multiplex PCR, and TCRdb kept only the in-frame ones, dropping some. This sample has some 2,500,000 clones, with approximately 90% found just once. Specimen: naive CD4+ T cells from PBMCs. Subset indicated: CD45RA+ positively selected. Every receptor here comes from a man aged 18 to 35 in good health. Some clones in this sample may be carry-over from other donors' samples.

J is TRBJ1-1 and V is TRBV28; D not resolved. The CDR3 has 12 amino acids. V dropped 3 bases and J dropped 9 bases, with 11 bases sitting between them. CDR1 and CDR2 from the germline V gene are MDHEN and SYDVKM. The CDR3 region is CASSFRQTQAFF. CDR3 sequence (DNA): TGTGCCAGCAGTTTCCGGCAGACCCAAGCTTTCTTT.

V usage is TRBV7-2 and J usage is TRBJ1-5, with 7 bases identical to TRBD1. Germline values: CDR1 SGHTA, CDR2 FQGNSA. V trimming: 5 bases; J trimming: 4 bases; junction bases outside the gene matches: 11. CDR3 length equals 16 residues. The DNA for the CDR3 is TGTGCCAGCAGCCCTCCGGGACAGCCTAAAAATCAGCCCCAGCATTTT. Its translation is CASSPPGQPKNQPQHF. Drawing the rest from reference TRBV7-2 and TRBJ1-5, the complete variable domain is GAGVSQSPSNKVTEKGKDVELRCDPISGHTALYWYRQSLGQGLEFLIYFQGNSAPDKSGLPSDRFSAERTGGSVSTLTIQRTQQEDSAVYLCASSPPGQPKNQPQHFGDGTRLSIL.

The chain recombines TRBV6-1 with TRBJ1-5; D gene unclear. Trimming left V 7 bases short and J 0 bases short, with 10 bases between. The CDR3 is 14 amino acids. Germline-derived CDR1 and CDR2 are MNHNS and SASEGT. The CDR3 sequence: CASIREYSNQPQHF. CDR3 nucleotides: TGTGCCAGCATCCGAGAGTATAGCAATCAGCCCCAGCATTTT.

The DNA for the CDR3 is TGTGCCAGCAGTGAAGGGGCAGGGGGCGCGACTGAAGCTTTCTTT. This gives the protein CASSEGAGGATEAFF. The chain is built from TRBV25-1 and TRBJ1-1; 8 bases are a match to TRBD1. CDR3 size: 15 residues. In germline, CDR1 is MGHDK, CDR2 SYGVNS. With 2 bases clipped from V and 5 bases from J, the junction kept 7 bases outside the gene matches.

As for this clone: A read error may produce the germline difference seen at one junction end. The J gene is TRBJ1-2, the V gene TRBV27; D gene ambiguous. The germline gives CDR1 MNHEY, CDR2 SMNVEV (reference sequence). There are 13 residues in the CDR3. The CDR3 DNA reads TGTGCCAGCAGTCTATCCACTAACTATGGCTACACCTTC. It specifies CASSLSTNYGYTF.

Here the CDR3 DNA reads TGCGCCAGCAGCCAAGTCGTGGGAATCGGGGCCAAAAACATTCAGTACTTC. This sequence encodes CASSQVVGIGAKNIQYF. The rearrangement joins TRBV4-1 to TRBJ2-4; D unresolved. V was shortened by 1 base and J by 1 base, with 14 bases between the two germline ends. Germline V CDR1 and CDR2: MGHRA, YSYEKL. CDR3 length equals 17 residues.

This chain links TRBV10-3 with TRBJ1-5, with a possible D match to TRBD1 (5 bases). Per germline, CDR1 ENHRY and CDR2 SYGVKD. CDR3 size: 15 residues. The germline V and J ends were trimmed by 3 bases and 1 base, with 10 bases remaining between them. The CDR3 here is CAISETQGSNQPQHF. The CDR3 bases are TGTGCCATCAGTGAAACGCAGGGAAGCAATCAGCCCCAGCATTTT.

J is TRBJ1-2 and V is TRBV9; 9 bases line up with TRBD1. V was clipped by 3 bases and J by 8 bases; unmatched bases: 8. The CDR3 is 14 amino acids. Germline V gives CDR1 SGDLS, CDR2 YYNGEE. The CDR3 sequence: CASSAGQGMGGYTF. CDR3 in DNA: TGTGCCAGCAGCGCCGGACAGGGGATGGGAGGCTACACCTTC.

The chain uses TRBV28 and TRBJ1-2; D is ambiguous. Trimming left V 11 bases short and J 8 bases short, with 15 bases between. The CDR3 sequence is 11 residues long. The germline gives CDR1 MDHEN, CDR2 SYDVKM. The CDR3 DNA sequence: TGTGCCTGCGCTAAAGGATACGGCTACACCTTC. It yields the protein CACAKGYGYTF.

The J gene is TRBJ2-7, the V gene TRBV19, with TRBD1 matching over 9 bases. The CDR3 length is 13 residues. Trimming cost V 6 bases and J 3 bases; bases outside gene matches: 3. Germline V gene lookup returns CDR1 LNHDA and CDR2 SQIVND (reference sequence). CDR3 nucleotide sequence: TGTGCCAGTAGACAGGGACAGGGCTACGAGCAGTACTTC. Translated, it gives CASRQGQGYEQYF.

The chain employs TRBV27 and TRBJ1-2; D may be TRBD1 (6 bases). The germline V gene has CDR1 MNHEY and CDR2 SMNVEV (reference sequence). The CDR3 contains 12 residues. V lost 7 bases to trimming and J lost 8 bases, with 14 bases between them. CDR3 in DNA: TGTGCCAGCACCCAAAGGGGGGAGGGCTACACCTTC. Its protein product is CASTQRGEGYTF.

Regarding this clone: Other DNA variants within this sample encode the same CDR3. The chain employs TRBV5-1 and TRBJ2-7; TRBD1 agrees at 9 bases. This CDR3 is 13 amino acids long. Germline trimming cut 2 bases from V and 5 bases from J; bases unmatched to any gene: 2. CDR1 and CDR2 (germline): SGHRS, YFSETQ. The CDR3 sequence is CASSLGQGNEQYF. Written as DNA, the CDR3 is TGCGCCAGCAGCTTAGGACAGGGGAACGAGCAGTACTTC. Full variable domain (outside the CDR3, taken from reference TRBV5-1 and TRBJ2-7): KAGVTQTPRYLIKTRGQQVTLSCSPISGHRSVSWYQQTPGQGLQFLFEYFSETQRNKGNFPGRFSGRQFSNSRSEMNVSTLELGDSALYLCASSLGQGNEQYFGPGTRLTVT.

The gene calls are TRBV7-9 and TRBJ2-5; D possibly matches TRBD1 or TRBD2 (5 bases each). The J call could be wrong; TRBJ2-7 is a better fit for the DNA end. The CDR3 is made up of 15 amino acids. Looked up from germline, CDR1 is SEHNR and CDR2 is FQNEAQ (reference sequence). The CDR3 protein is CASSSTTGTIYEQYF. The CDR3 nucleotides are TGTGCCAGCAGCTCAACTACCGGGACGATCTACGAGCAGTACTTC.

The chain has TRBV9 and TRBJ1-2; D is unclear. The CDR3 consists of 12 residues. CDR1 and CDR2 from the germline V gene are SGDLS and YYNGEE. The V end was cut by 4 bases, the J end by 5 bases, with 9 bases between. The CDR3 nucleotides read TGTGCCAGCAGCCCGGGAATTTATGGCTACACCTTC. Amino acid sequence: CASSPGIYGYTF.

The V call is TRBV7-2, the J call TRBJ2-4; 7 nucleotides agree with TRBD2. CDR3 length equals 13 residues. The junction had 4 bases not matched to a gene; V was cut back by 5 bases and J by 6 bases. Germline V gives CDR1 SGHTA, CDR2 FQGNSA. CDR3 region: CASSRDYSNIQYF. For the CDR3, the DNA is TGTGCCAGCAGCAGGGACTACTCAAACATTCAGTACTTC.

The CDR3 spells CASSYIQGWSNQPQHF. The CDR3 bases are TGTGCCAGCAGCTACATACAGGGATGGAGCAATCAGCCCCAGCATTTT. The rearrangement uses TRBV28 and TRBJ1-5; tentative D call: TRBD1 (6 bases). Germline V gene data show CDR1 as MDHEN and CDR2 as SYDVKM. With 6 bases removed from V and 1 base from J, the gap between germline ends came to 16 bases. This CDR3 is 16 amino acids long.

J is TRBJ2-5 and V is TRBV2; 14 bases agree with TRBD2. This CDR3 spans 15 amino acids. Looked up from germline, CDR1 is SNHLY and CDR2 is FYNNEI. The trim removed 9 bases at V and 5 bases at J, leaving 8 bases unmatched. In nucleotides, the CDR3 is TGTGCCAGTCGACTAGCGGGAGGGCCTCAGGAGACCCAGTACTTC. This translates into CASRLAGGPQETQYF.

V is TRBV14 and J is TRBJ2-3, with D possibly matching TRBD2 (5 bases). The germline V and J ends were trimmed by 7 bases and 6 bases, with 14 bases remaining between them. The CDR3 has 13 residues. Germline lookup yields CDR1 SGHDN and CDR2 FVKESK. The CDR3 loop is CASKIRGTDTQYF. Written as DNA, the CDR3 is TGTGCCAGCAAGATCCGGGGAACGGATACGCAGTATTTT.

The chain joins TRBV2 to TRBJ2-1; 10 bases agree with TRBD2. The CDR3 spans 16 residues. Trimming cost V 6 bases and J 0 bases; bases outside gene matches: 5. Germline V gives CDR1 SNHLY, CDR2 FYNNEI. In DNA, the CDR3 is TGTGCCAGCAGACATGGACTAGCGGACTCCTACAATGAGCAGTTCTTC. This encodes CASRHGLADSYNEQFF.

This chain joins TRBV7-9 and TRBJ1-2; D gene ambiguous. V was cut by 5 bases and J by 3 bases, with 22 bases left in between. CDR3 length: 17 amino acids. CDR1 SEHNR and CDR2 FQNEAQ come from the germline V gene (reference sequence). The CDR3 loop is CASSAFYVGAADYGYTF. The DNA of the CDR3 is TGTGCCAGCAGCGCATTTTATGTGGGAGCCGCCGACTATGGCTACACCTTC.

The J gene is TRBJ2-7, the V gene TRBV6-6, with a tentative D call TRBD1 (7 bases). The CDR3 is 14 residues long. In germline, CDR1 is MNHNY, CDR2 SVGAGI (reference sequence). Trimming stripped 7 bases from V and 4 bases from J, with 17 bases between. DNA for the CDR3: TGTGCCAGCACCCAGGGGGGCCGGGGGTACGAGCAGTACTTC. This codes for CASTQGGRGYEQYF.

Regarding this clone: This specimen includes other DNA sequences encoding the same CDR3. CDR3 bases: TGCGCCAGCAGCTTTGCGGGACAGGGGTCCTACGAGCAGTACTTC. It is translated as CASSFAGQGSYEQYF. The chain has TRBV5-1 and TRBJ2-7; TRBD1 matches 10 bases. CDR1 and CDR2 from the germline V gene are SGHRS and YFSETQ. The length of the CDR3 is 15 residues. The V and J ends lost 2 bases and 1 base, in that order; junction bases with no gene match: 3. Variable domain in full (rest from reference TRBV5-1 and TRBJ2-7): KAGVTQTPRYLIKTRGQQVTLSCSPISGHRSVSWYQQTPGQGLQFLFEYFSETQRNKGNFPGRFSGRQFSNSRSEMNVSTLELGDSALYLCASSFAGQGSYEQYFGPGTRLTVT.

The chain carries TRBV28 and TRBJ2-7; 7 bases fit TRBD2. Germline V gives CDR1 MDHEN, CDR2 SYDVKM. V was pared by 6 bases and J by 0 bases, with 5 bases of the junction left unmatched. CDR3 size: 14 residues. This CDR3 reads CASSGGGGSYEQYF. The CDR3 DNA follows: TGTGCCAGCAGCGGCGGGGGTGGCTCCTACGAGCAGTACTTC.

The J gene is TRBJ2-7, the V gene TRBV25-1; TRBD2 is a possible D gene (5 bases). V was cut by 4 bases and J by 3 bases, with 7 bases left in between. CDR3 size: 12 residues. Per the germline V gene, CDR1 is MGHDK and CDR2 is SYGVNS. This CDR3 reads CASSAGYYEQYF. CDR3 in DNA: TGTGCCAGCAGTGCGGGATACTACGAGCAGTACTTC.

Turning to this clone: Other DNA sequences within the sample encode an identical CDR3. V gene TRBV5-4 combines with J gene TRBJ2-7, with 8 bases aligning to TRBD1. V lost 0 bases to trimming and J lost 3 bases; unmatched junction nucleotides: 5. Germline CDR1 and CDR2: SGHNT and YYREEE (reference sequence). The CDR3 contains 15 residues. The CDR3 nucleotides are TGTGCCAGCAGCTTGGGGGGCGGACAGGGCTACGAGCAGTACTTC. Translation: CASSLGGGQGYEQYF.